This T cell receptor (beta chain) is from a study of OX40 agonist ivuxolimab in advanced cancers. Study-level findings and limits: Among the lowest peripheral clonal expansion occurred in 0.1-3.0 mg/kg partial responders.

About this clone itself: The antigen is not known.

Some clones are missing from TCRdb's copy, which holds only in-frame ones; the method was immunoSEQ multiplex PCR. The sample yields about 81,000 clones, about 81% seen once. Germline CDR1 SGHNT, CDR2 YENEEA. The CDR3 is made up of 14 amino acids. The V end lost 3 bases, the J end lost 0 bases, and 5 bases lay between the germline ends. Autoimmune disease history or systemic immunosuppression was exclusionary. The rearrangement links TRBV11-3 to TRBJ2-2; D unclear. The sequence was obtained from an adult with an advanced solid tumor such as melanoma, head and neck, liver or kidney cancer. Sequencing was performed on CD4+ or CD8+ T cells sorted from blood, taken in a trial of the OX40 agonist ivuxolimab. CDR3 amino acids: CASSFSANTGELFF. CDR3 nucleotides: TGTGCCAGCAGCTTTTCGGCGAACACCGGGGAGCTGTTTTTT.